Described below is a single T cell receptor beta chain sequence and its context. The target antigen is unknown. A much bigger clone sits one base away, suggesting this may be a read error. Via MiXCR, TCRdb re-called the RT-PCR reads, giving one row per CDR3 protein. The data show just over 300,000 distinct CDR3 sequences, with 21% seen just once and about 9.4% held by the top ten. The record originates from a study of response to subunit inactivated influenza vaccine. Trimming stripped 9 bases from V and 6 bases from J, with 17 bases between. The CDR3 has 14 residues. CDR1 and CDR2 from the germline V gene are KGHDR and SFDVKD. Points from the study as a whole: Authors proposed each seasonal influenza vaccination draws in few new T cells.

Specimen: PBMCs from blood, collected roughly 20 months after vaccination. The origin of this receptor is a man aged 50 to 69 who received an inactivated influenza vaccine. This rearrangement joins TRBV24-1 to TRBJ1-5; possible D gene TRBD1, 5 bases. CDR3 coding DNA: TGTGCCACCGCCCACCGGGACGTGCGTCAGCCCCAGCATTTT. Translated: CATAHRDVRQPQHF.